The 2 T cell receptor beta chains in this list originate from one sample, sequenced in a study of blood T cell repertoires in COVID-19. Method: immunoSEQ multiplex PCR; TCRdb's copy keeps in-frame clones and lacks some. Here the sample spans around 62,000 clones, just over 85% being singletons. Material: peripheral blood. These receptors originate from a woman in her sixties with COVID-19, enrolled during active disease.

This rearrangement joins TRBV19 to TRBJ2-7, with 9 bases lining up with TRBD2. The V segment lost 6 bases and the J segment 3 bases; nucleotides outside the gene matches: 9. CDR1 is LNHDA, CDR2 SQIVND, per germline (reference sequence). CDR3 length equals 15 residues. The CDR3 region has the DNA TGTGCCAGTAGCACCATTGCGGGGGGGGACTACGAGCAGTACTTC. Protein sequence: CASSTIAGGDYEQYF.

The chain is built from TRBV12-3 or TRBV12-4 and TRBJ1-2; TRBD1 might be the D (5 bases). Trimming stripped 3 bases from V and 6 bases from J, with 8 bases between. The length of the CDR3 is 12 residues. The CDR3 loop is CASSFGGDGYTF. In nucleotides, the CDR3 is TGTGCCAGCAGTTTCGGAGGGGATGGCTACACCTTC.